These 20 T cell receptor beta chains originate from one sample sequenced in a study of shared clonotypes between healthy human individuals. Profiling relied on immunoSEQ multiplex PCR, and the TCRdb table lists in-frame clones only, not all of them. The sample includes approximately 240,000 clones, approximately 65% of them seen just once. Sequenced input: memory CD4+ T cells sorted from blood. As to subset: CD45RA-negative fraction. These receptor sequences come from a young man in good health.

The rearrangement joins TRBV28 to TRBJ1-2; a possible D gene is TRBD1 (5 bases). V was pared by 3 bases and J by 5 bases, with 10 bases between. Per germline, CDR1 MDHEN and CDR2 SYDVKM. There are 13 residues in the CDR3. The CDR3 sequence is CASSFRQPYGYTF. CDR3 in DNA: TGTGCCAGCAGTTTTAGACAGCCTTATGGCTACACCTTC.

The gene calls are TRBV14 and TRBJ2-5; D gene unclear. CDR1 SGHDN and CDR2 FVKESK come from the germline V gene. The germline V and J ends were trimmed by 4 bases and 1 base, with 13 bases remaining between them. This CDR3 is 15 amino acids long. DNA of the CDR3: TGTGCCAGCAGCCCCAGACCCAGTAGCCAAGAGACCCAGTACTTC. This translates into CASSPRPSSQETQYF.

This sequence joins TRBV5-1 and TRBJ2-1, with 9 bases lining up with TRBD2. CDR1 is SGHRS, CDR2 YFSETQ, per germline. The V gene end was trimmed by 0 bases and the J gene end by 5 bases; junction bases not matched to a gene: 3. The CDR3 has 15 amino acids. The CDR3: CASSLGGRGNNEQFF. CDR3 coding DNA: TGCGCCAGCAGCTTGGGCGGGAGGGGAAACAATGAGCAGTTCTTC.

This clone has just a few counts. For the CDR3, the DNA is TGTGCCAGCAGTGGAGTAGGGGGCTATGGCTACACCTTC. Translating gives CASSGVGGYGYTF. The chain combines TRBV25-1 with TRBJ1-2, with a weak D call TRBD1 (6 bases). The CDR3 loop spans 13 amino acids. The germline CDR1 and CDR2 sequences are MGHDK and SYGVNS. V dropped 4 bases and J dropped 4 bases, with 10 bases sitting between them.

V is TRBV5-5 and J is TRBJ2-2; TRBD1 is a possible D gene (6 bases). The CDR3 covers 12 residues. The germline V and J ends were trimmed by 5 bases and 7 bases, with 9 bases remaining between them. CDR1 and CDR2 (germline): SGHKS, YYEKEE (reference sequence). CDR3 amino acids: CASSQGIGELFF. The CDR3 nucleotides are TGTGCCAGCAGTCAGGGGATCGGGGAGCTGTTTTTT.

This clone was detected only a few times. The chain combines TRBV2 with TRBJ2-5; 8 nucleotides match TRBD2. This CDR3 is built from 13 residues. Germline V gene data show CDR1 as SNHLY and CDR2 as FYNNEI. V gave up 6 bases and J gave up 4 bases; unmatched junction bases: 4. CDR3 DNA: TGTGCCAGCAGGCTTCGGGGGGGAGAGACCCAGTACTTC. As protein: CASRLRGGETQYF. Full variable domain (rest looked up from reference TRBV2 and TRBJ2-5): EPEVTQTPSHQVTQMGQEVILRCVPISNHLYFYWYRQILGQKVEFLVSFYNNEISEKSEIFDDQFSVERPDGSNFTLKIRSTKLEDSAMYFCASRLRGGETQYFGPGTRLLVL.

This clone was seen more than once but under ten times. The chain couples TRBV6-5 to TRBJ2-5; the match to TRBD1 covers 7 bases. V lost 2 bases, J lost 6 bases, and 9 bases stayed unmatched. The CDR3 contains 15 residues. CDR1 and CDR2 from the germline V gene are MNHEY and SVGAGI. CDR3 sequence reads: CASSYGTQGQKTQYF. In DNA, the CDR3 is TGTGCCAGCAGTTACGGGACACAGGGACAGAAGACCCAGTACTTC.

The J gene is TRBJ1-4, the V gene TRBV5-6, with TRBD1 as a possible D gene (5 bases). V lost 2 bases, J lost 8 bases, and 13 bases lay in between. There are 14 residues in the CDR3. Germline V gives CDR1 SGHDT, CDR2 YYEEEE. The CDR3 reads CASSLRQGEEKLFF. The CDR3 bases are TGTGCCAGCAGCTTAAGGCAGGGAGAAGAAAAACTGTTTTTT.

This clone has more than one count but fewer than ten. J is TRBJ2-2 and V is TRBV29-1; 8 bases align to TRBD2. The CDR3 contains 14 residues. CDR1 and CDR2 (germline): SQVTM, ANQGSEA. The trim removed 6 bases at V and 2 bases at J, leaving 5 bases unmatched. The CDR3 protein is CSVRLAPNTGELFF. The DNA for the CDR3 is TGCAGCGTCCGACTAGCGCCCAACACCGGGGAGCTGTTTTTT.

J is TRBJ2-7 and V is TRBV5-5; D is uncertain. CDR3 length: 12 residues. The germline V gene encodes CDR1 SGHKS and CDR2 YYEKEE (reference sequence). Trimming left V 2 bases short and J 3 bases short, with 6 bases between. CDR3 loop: CASSLGNYEQYF. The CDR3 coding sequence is TGTGCCAGCAGCTTAGGAAACTACGAGCAGTACTTC.

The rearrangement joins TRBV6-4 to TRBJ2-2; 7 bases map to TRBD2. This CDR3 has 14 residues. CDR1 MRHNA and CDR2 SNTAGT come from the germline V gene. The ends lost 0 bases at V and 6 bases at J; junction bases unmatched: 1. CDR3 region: CASSDSREPGELFF. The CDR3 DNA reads TGTGCCAGCAGTGACTCGCGGGAGCCCGGGGAGCTGTTTTTT.

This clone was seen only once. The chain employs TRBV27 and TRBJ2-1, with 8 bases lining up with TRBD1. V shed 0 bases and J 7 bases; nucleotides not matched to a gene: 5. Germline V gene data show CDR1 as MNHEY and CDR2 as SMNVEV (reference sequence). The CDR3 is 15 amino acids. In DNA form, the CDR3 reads TGTGCCAGCAGTTTATCGTGGACAGGGTATAATGAGCAGTTCTTC. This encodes CASSLSWTGYNEQFF.

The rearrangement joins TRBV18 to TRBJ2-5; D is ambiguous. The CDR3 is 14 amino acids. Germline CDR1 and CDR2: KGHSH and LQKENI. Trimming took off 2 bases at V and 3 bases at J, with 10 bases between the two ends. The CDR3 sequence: CASSPTSEEETQYF. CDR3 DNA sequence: TGTGCCAGCTCACCAACGAGCGAGGAAGAGACCCAGTACTTC.

Here the CDR3 DNA reads TGTGCCAGCAGCGTAGTTTCTGACACCGAGCTGTTTTTT. Its translation is CASSVVSDTELFF. The rearrangement uses TRBV9 and TRBJ2-2, with D unresolved. V dropped 0 bases and J dropped 11 bases, with 11 bases sitting between them. CDR3 length: 13 residues. The germline CDR1 and CDR2 sequences are SGDLS and YYNGEE.

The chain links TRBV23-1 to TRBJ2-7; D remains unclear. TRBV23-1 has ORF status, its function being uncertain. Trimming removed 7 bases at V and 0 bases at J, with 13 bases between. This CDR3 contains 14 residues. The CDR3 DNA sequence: TGCGCCAGCATCTTGCCGTGGGGCTCCTACGAGCAGTACTTC. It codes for CASILPWGSYEQYF.

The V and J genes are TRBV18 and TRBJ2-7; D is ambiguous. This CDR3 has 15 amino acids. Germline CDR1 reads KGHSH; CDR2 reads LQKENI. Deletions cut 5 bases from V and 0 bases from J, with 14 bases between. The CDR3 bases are TGTGCCAGCTCAACCTCGCGGACGAGCTCCTACGAGCAGTACTTC. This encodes CASSTSRTSSYEQYF.

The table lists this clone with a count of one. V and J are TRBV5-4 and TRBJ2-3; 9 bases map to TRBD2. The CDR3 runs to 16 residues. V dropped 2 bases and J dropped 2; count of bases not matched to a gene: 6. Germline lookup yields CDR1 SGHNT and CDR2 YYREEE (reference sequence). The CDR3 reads CASSFGLARITDTQYF. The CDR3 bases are TGTGCCAGCAGCTTTGGACTAGCGAGAATCACAGATACGCAGTATTTT.

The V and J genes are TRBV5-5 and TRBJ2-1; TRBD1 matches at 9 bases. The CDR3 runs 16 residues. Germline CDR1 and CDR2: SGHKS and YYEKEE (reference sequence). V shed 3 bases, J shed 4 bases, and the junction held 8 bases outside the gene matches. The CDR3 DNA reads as TGTGCCAGCAGCTCCGGAACCGGACAGGGGTACAATGAGCAGTTCTTC. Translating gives CASSSGTGQGYNEQFF.

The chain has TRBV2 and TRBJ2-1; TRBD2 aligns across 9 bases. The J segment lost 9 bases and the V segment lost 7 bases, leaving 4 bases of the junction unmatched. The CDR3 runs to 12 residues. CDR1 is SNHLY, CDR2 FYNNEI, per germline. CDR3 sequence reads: CASTGTSFEQFF. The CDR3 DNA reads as TGTGCCAGCACTGGGACTAGCTTTGAGCAGTTCTTC.

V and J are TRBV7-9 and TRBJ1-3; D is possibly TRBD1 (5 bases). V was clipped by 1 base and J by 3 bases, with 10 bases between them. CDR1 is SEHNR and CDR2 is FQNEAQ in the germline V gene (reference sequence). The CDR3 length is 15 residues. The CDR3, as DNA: TGTGCCAGCAGCTTAGTTTCAGGGTATGGAAACACCATATATTTT. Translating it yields CASSLVSGYGNTIYF.